This is a list of T cell receptor beta chains from one sample in a study of blood T cells in healthy people across ages. Each CDR3 protein gets one entry after TCRdb re-called the 5' RACE reads with MiXCR. The table has fewer than 1.5 million distinct CDR3 sequences, around two fifths seen once. Source material: blood. Receptors originate from a woman younger than 35 in good health. Each CDR3 is given with its conserved first and last residue. Each record gives: CDR3 DNA, CDR3 protein, D gene, J gene, clone size, V gene. The D gene is left open where the match is weak. Clone size is given for some rows only: seen once, a few or many times, or a class if the clone is expanded.

DNA: TGTGCTAGTGGTTTTCCCTACAGGGGGGGCCCCAACAATGAGCAGTTCTTC; CDR3: CASGFPYRGGPNNEQFF; D: .; J: TRBJ2-1; size: few; V: TRBV12-5
DNA: TGCGCCAGCGGTGAGGGCTCTGGCTACACCTTC; CDR3: CASGEGSGYTF; D: .; J: TRBJ1-2; size: .; V: TRBV5-1
DNA: TGCGCCAGCAGCCAAGCTTCAGGGAATCCCTACGAGCAGTACTTC; CDR3: CASSQASGNPYEQYF; D: .; J: TRBJ2-7; size: .; V: TRBV4-1
DNA: TGTGCCAGCAGAAAACAGGGCCCTGCGGCGGGGGCCAACGTCCTGACTTTC; CDR3: CASRKQGPAAGANVLTF; D: .; J: TRBJ2-6; size: .; V: TRBV27
DNA: TGTGCCAGCAGTGGGGACAGGGTGAACACTGAAGCTTTCTTT; CDR3: CASSGDRVNTEAFF; D: TRBD1; J: TRBJ1-1; size: few; V: TRBV2
DNA: TGTGCCAGCGGCCCGGGACGAGCGGAAACAGATACGCAGTATTTT; CDR3: CASGPGRAETDTQYF; D: .; J: TRBJ2-3; size: .; V: TRBV6-4
DNA: TGTGCCAGCAGTCCCGCGGGGGGGCCGGGCAATGAGCAGTTCTTC; CDR3: CASSPAGGPGNEQFF; D: TRBD2; J: TRBJ2-1; size: many; V: TRBV27
DNA: TGCGCCAGCAGCTACACCACCAGGGGGGAAGGGGAGCTGTTTTTT; CDR3: CASSYTTRGEGELFF; D: .; J: TRBJ2-2; size: .; V: TRBV5-1
DNA: TGTGCCAGCAGTGAAGAGGGAACGGGGAGTCGCACAGATACGCAGTATTTT; CDR3: CASSEEGTGSRTDTQYF; D: .; J: TRBJ2-3; size: few; V: TRBV2
DNA: TGTGCCAGCAGCCGCGGGGGGGCTGGCCACAATGAGCAGTTCTTC; CDR3: CASSRGGAGHNEQFF; D: TRBD2; J: TRBJ2-1; size: few; V: TRBV12-3/TRBV12-4
DNA: TGTGCCAGCACCCAGACTAGCGGGGGGCTGGATACGCAGTATTTT; CDR3: CASTQTSGGLDTQYF; D: TRBD2; J: TRBJ2-3; size: .; V: TRBV9
DNA: TGTGCCACCAGCAGAGACTATCCCGTCCCCGACAGGGTGGAGTCTGGGGCCAATGTCCTGACTTTC; CDR3: CATSRDYPVPDRVESGANVLTF; D: TRBD1; J: TRBJ2-6; size: .; V: TRBV15
DNA: TGTGCCAGCAGTTACCTTACGACAGGGAACTATGGCTACACCTTC; CDR3: CASSYLTTGNYGYTF; D: TRBD1; J: TRBJ1-2; size: few; V: TRBV6-5
DNA: TGCAGTGCTAGGAAGGCTAGCGGGACAGGAGAGCAGTACTTC; CDR3: CSARKASGTGEQYF; D: .; J: TRBJ2-7; size: few; V: TRBV20-1
DNA: TGCGCCAGCAGCTTGGAAGGGACAGGGCTGAGCGAGCAGTACTTC; CDR3: CASSLEGTGLSEQYF; D: TRBD1; J: TRBJ2-7; size: .; V: TRBV5-1
DNA: TGCAGTGCTAGAGAAGCGAGGCTCTACAATGAGCAGTTCTTC; CDR3: CSAREARLYNEQFF; D: .; J: TRBJ2-1; size: .; V: TRBV20-1
DNA: TGTGCCACCAGCATCAAAGACAGGGATTGGGGCTACACCTTC; CDR3: CATSIKDRDWGYTF; D: TRBD1; J: TRBJ1-2; size: .; V: TRBV15
DNA: TGCAGTGCTAGAGACCCGGCCGGACGGGGGTTTCGCACAGATACGCAGTATTTT; CDR3: CSARDPAGRGFRTDTQYF; D: .; J: TRBJ2-3; size: .; V: TRBV20-1
DNA: TGTGCCAGCAGGGAGGGGGACAGGGACGGCAACGAGCAGTACTTC; CDR3: CASREGDRDGNEQYF; D: TRBD1; J: TRBJ2-7; size: few; V: TRBV2
DNA: TGCAGTGCTAGAGATAGTAGCGACGAGACCCAGTACTTC; CDR3: CSARDSSDETQYF; D: .; J: TRBJ2-5; size: .; V: TRBV20-1
DNA: TGTGCCAGCGGCACAGGGGGGTTGGAGACCCAGTACTTC; CDR3: CASGTGGLETQYF; D: TRBD1; J: TRBJ2-5; size: few; V: TRBV12-3/TRBV12-4
DNA: TGTGCCATCAGTGAGTCGAAGATTGAGCAGTTCTTC; CDR3: CAISESKIEQFF; D: .; J: TRBJ2-1; size: .; V: TRBV10-3
DNA: TGCAGTGCTAGATTTGTGGGGAACCCCAATCAGCCCCAGCATTTT; CDR3: CSARFVGNPNQPQHF; D: .; J: TRBJ1-5; size: .; V: TRBV20-1
DNA: TGTGCCAGCTCCAGAGGGGGTTCAGATACGCAGTATTTT; CDR3: CASSRGGSDTQYF; D: .; J: TRBJ2-3; size: many; V: TRBV9
DNA: TGTGCCAGCAGCCAAACCCCCAGCGCGGGGGGGACAGATACGCAGTATTTT; CDR3: CASSQTPSAGGTDTQYF; D: TRBD2; J: TRBJ2-3; size: .; V: TRBV3-1
DNA: TGCAGTGCTAGACATTCACAGGGTACCAATCAGCCCCAGCATTTT; CDR3: CSARHSQGTNQPQHF; D: .; J: TRBJ1-5; size: few; V: TRBV20-1
DNA: TGCAGCGTTGCCGATAACACTGAAGCTTTCTTT; CDR3: CSVADNTEAFF; D: .; J: TRBJ1-1; size: few; V: TRBV29-1
DNA: TGTGCCAGCAGCTTAGGGACAGGGGATAATTCACCCCTCCACTTT; CDR3: CASSLGTGDNSPLHF; D: TRBD1; J: TRBJ1-6; size: few; V: TRBV11-2
DNA: TGTGCCAGCTCACCACTAGGAGAAAACACCGGGGAGCTGTTTTTT; CDR3: CASSPLGENTGELFF; D: .; J: TRBJ2-2; size: .; V: TRBV18
DNA: TGTGCCAGCAGCGCGAGCGGTCTCGTCTACAATGAGCAGTTCTTC; CDR3: CASSASGLVYNEQFF; D: .; J: TRBJ2-1; size: few; V: TRBV5-6
DNA: TGTGCCACCAGCAGCAACAGGGGGTCCTACGAGCAGTACTTC; CDR3: CATSSNRGSYEQYF; D: TRBD1; J: TRBJ2-7; size: .; V: TRBV15
DNA: TGCAGTGCGCTCCTGGGGGGTCCCTCCTACGAGCAGTACTTC; CDR3: CSALLGGPSYEQYF; D: .; J: TRBJ2-7; size: few; V: TRBV20-1
DNA: TGCGCCAGCAGCCCCCCAGGATCGATACCGGGACAAACTAACTATGGCTACACCTTC; CDR3: CASSPPGSIPGQTNYGYTF; D: .; J: TRBJ1-2; size: few; V: TRBV4-1
DNA: TGTGCCAGCAGCCCAACGGGACAGGGGCCGAACGACTACGAGCAGTACTTC; CDR3: CASSPTGQGPNDYEQYF; D: TRBD1; J: TRBJ2-7; size: .; V: TRBV3-1
DNA: TGTGCCAGCAGCCCCCTTTCCGCGGGGGGTGGCCATGAGCAGTTCTTC; CDR3: CASSPLSAGGGHEQFF; D: TRBD2; J: TRBJ2-1; size: few; V: TRBV6-1
DNA: TGTGCCAGCAGTACTACACCGGGACCTTGGGGCAAGGAGCAGTTCTTC; CDR3: CASSTTPGPWGKEQFF; D: .; J: TRBJ2-1; size: .; V: TRBV28
DNA: TGCAGTGCTGGTCTATTGGGTGAGCAGTACTTC; CDR3: CSAGLLGEQYF; D: .; J: TRBJ2-7; size: .; V: TRBV20-1
DNA: TGCGCCAGCAGCGAACTAGCGGAGCCCCCCTACGAGCAGTACTTC; CDR3: CASSELAEPPYEQYF; D: TRBD2; J: TRBJ2-7; size: few; V: TRBV5-1
DNA: TGTGCCAGCAGCCGTGGGACGGCTTTCGCAGATACGCAGTATTTT; CDR3: CASSRGTAFADTQYF; D: .; J: TRBJ2-3; size: .; V: TRBV7-9
DNA: TGTGCCAGCAGCTTAGATCCTAGCGGGAGTGGTAATGAGCGGTTCTTC; CDR3: CASSLDPSGSGNERFF; D: TRBD2; J: TRBJ2-1; size: .; V: TRBV7-2
DNA: TGCAGTGCTAGAAGACTAGACCTTTGGGACGAGCAGTACTTC; CDR3: CSARRLDLWDEQYF; D: .; J: TRBJ2-7; size: .; V: TRBV20-1
DNA: TGTGCCAGCAGCTTAGATCTCTTGCGGGGCTACACCTTC; CDR3: CASSLDLLRGYTF; D: .; J: TRBJ1-2; size: few; V: TRBV11-2
DNA: TGTGCCAGCTCACCACCCAATAGCGGCTCTTACGAGCAGTACTTC; CDR3: CASSPPNSGSYEQYF; D: .; J: TRBJ2-7; size: .; V: TRBV18
DNA: TGTGCCAGCTCATCTAAAACCGGGACAGGGTACGAGCAGTACTTC; CDR3: CASSSKTGTGYEQYF; D: TRBD1; J: TRBJ2-7; size: once; V: TRBV18
DNA: TGTGCCAGCAGTTACTCGAGTGAAGTCGAGGGGGGCACTGAAGCTTTCTTT; CDR3: CASSYSSEVEGGTEAFF; D: .; J: TRBJ1-1; size: few; V: TRBV6-6
DNA: TGCAGTGCTTCCGGGACTAGCGGGGGGGCTAGGTTCTTC; CDR3: CSASGTSGGARFF; D: TRBD2; J: TRBJ2-1; size: few; V: TRBV20-1